The 21 T cell receptor beta chains presented below share a single source sample, sequenced in a study of blood T cell repertoires in COVID-19. The table came from immunoSEQ multiplex PCR; TCRdb's copy has only in-frame clones and leaves some out. The repertoire holds 150,000 to 200,000 clones, with roughly 83% as singletons. The sample consisted of peripheral blood. The receptor source for this set is a human donor in a cohort sampled during active COVID-19.

The J gene is TRBJ1-2, the V gene TRBV10-3; tentative D call: TRBD1 (5 bases). Looked up from germline, CDR1 is ENHRY and CDR2 is SYGVKD. V was shortened by 7 bases and J by 1 base, with 16 bases between the two germline ends. This CDR3 spans 15 amino acids. The CDR3 nucleotides read TGTGCCATCATGGATACGGGACTGATTAACTATGGCTACACCTTC. It yields the protein CAIMDTGLINYGYTF.

The J gene is TRBJ1-6, the V gene TRBV7-3; the match to TRBD1 covers 11 bases. CDR1 is SGHTA and CDR2 is FQGTGA in the germline V gene. The CDR3 runs 14 residues. Trimming removed 3 bases from V and 10 bases from J; junction bases left unmatched: 2. CDR3 sequence: CASSLDRGRSPLHF. DNA of the CDR3: TGTGCCAGCAGCTTGGACAGGGGGCGATCACCCCTCCACTTT. The full variable domain, with the rest looked up from reference TRBV7-3 and TRBJ1-6, is GAGVSQTPSNKVTEKGKYVELRCDPISGHTALYWYRQSLGQGPEFLIYFQGTGAADDSGLPNDRFFAVRPEGSVSTLKIQRTERGDSAVYLCASSLDRGRSPLHFGNGTRLTVT.

V gene TRBV5-4 combines with J gene TRBJ1-2, with D tentatively TRBD1 (5 bases). Germline-derived CDR1 and CDR2 are SGHNT and YYREEE (reference sequence). With 0 bases removed from V and 3 bases from J, the gap between germline ends came to 9 bases. This CDR3 comprises 14 residues. CDR3: CASSLAGHDYGYTF. The CDR3 bases are TGTGCCAGCAGCTTGGCAGGGCATGACTATGGCTACACCTTC.

The chain couples TRBV27 to TRBJ2-5; 10 bases fit TRBD2. The CDR3 sequence is 19 residues long. Per the germline V gene, CDR1 is MNHEY and CDR2 is SMNVEV (reference sequence). V lost 1 base to trimming and J lost 3 bases; unmatched junction nucleotides: 14. The CDR3 region has the DNA TGTGCCAGCAGTTTATTCCCCGTAACTAGCGGGGTGGTTGAAGAGACCCAGTACTTC. Encoded protein: CASSLFPVTSGVVEETQYF.

V is TRBV3-1 (or the pseudogene TRBV3-2) and J is TRBJ2-1; no clear D gene. Germline-derived CDR1 and CDR2 are LGHDT and YNNKEL (reference sequence). The CDR3 totals 13 residues. V was clipped by 2 bases and J by 6 bases, with 8 bases between them. The CDR3 DNA follows: TGTGCCAGCAGCCAACTCGTAGTCAATGAGCAGTTCTTC. This encodes CASSQLVVNEQFF.

The chain combines TRBV4-1 with TRBJ2-7, with D perhaps matching TRBD1 (6 bases). With 1 base removed from V and 4 bases from J, the gap between germline ends came to 11 bases. The length of the CDR3 is 14 residues. Germline CDR1 reads MGHRA; CDR2 reads YSYEKL. The CDR3 DNA is TGCGCCAGCAGCCAAGTGGCAGGGGAATACGAGCAGTACTTC. Translated, it gives CASSQVAGEYEQYF.

The chain combines TRBV11-2 with TRBJ2-7, with 12 nucleotides matching TRBD2. The length of the CDR3 is 15 residues. Trimming at V came to 3 bases and at J to 4 bases, leaving 4 bases not matched to a gene. Per the germline V gene, CDR1 is SGHAT and CDR2 is FQNNGV. The CDR3 DNA reads as TGTGCCAGCAGCTTCGCTAGCGGGGGGGGATACGAGCAGTACTTC. Translated: CASSFASGGGYEQYF.

The chain joins TRBV4-3 to TRBJ2-1, with TRBD2 matching over 7 bases. The V gene's germline CDR1 is LGHNA and CDR2 YSLEER. Losses at the gene ends were 2 bases for V and 0 bases for J; bases not matched to a gene: 1. The CDR3 spans 15 residues. The CDR3 DNA is TGCGCCAGCAGCCAACGGGACTACTCCTACAATGAGCAGTTCTTC. Translated, it gives CASSQRDYSYNEQFF.

The chain couples TRBV5-4 to TRBJ2-5; 10 bases fit TRBD1. The CDR3 has 15 amino acids. Germline V CDR1 and CDR2: SGHNT, YYREEE (reference sequence). After removal of 4 bases from V and 5 bases from J, the junction contained 8 bases not matched to a gene. CDR3 sequence: CASSPSTGGGETQYF. The CDR3 DNA reads as TGTGCCAGCAGCCCCTCGACAGGGGGCGGGGAGACCCAGTACTTC.

V usage is TRBV10-3 and J usage is TRBJ2-6; the D gene is possibly TRBD2 (6 bases). CDR1 ENHRY and CDR2 SYGVKD come from the germline V gene. Trimming removed 2 bases from V and 0 bases from J, with 14 bases in between. This CDR3 is 18 amino acids long. The CDR3 protein is CAISEPPGGVSGANVLTF. CDR3 coding DNA: TGTGCCATCAGTGAGCCCCCCGGGGGTGTCTCTGGGGCCAACGTCCTGACTTTC.

The rearrangement links TRBV19 to TRBJ1-5; D might be TRBD1 (6 bases). The CDR3 is 14 residues long. V lost 6 bases and J lost 1, with 10 bases in between. Germline V gene sequence: CDR1 LNHDA, CDR2 SQIVND (reference sequence). The CDR3 region has the DNA TGTGCCAGTAGGACAGGTTCCAGCAATCAGCCCCAGCATTTT. Protein: CASRTGSSNQPQHF.

The chain uses TRBV28 and TRBJ1-6; 9 nucleotides align to TRBD1. The length of the CDR3 is 15 residues. Trimming removed 7 bases from V and 9 bases from J; junction bases left unmatched: 10. Germline CDR1 and CDR2: MDHEN and SYDVKM. The CDR3 nucleotides read TGTGCCAGCACCGAATGGACAGGGGAAACTTCACCCCTCCACTTT. Protein sequence: CASTEWTGETSPLHF.

Only a few counts were recorded for this clone. CDR3 amino acids: CASSLWTGTGQPQHF. The CDR3 bases are TGCGCCAGCAGCCTTTGGACAGGGACGGGTCAGCCCCAGCATTTT. The chain links TRBV5-1 to TRBJ1-5; 8 positions match TRBD1. This CDR3 spans 15 amino acids. J gave up 6 bases and V 4 bases, and 9 bases lay outside the gene matches. In germline, CDR1 is SGHRS, CDR2 YFSETQ.

V is TRBV24-1 and J is TRBJ1-1, with 7 bases lining up with TRBD1. The CDR3 loop spans 15 amino acids. The ends lost 7 bases at V and 0 bases at J; junction bases unmatched: 7. CDR1 KGHDR and CDR2 SFDVKD come from the germline V gene. CDR3: CATRGDRLMNTEAFF. CDR3 coding DNA: TGTGCCACCAGAGGGGACAGACTAATGAACACTGAAGCTTTCTTT.

The chain has TRBV13 and TRBJ2-2, with 9 bases matching TRBD1. This CDR3 region has 15 residues. CDR1 is PRHDT, CDR2 FYEKMQ, per germline (reference sequence). V was pared by 4 bases and J by 5 bases, with 5 bases of the junction left unmatched. CDR3 sequence reads: CASSYNRGQTGELFF. As DNA, the CDR3 is TGTGCCAGCAGCTATAACAGGGGGCAAACCGGGGAGCTGTTTTTT.

This clone was counted between two and nine times. The CDR3 DNA sequence: TGCGCCAGCAGCTCACAGGGGGACTATGGCTACACCTTC. Amino acids: CASSSQGDYGYTF. The V and J genes are TRBV5-1 and TRBJ1-2, with 8 bases fitting TRBD1. The V gene's germline CDR1 is SGHRS and CDR2 YFSETQ. V lost 3 bases, J lost 3 bases, and 1 base stayed unmatched. This CDR3 region has 13 residues.

V usage is TRBV5-1 and J usage is TRBJ2-7; 7 positions match TRBD1. Germline CDR1 and CDR2: SGHRS and YFSETQ. The CDR3 length is 13 residues. J lost 4 bases, V lost 4 bases, and 5 bases had no gene match. The CDR3 reads CASSPDRAYEQYF. In DNA, the CDR3 is TGCGCCAGCAGCCCTGACAGGGCGTACGAGCAGTACTTC.

Notes on this clone: A read error may produce the germline difference seen at one junction end. J is TRBJ2-5 and V is TRBV7-7; 12 nucleotides match TRBD1. This CDR3 is built from 15 residues. Germline V gene sequence: CDR1 SSHAT, CDR2 FNYEAQ (reference sequence). The CDR3 coding sequence is TGTGCTAGCAGCTTGGGACAGGGGGCCCAAGAGACCCAGTACTTC. This codes for CASSLGQGAQETQYF.

The chain couples TRBV28 to TRBJ2-1; no firm D call. V lost 4 bases, J lost 12 bases, and 10 bases lay in between. The CDR3 covers 11 residues. Germline V gene data show CDR1 as MDHEN and CDR2 as SYDVKM. CDR3 nucleotides: TGTGCCAGCAGTTCCGCCCGCGGGCAGTTCTTC. It is translated as CASSSARGQFF.

The chain has TRBV3-1 (or the pseudogene TRBV3-2) and TRBJ1-2, with a possible D match to TRBD1 (6 bases). The ends were cut back, 2 bases at V and 6 bases at J, with 13 bases in the middle. Germline CDR1 reads LGHDT; CDR2 reads YNNKEL (reference sequence). This CDR3 contains 14 residues. CDR3 DNA: TGTGCCAGCAGCCAACCGAGGCAGGGGAATGGCTACACCTTC. Translating it yields CASSQPRQGNGYTF.

The rearrangement links TRBV4-1 to TRBJ2-4, with D uncertain. This CDR3 has 16 amino acids. Between the trimmed V and J ends, which lost 0 bases and 0 bases, there was a span of 9 bases. The germline CDR1 and CDR2 sequences are MGHRA and YSYEKL. In nucleotides, the CDR3 is TGCGCCAGCAGCCAAGAGAGCACTCTAGCCAAAAACATTCAGTACTTC. It translates to CASSQESTLAKNIQYF.